This is a list of T cell receptor beta chains from one sample in a study of cytomegalovirus exposure and HLA in healthy donors. Clones were sequenced by immunoSEQ multiplex PCR, and TCRdb holds only the in-frame ones, with some missing. Recorded for this sample: tens of thousands of clones. Sequencing was carried out using PBMCs. All receptors come from a male donor in good health and CMV-seronegative. Each CDR3 is given with its conserved first and last residue.

j_call v_call cdr3_length cdr3_aa
TRBJ1-1 TRBV7-8 13 CASSLAERTEAFF
TRBJ2-3 TRBV7-9 17 CASSSPGLAGGRDTQYF
TRBJ2-5 TRBV25-1 14 CASSEPGQGKTQYF
TRBJ1-1 TRBV12-5 17 CASGRTWDRDVNTEAFF
TRBJ2-6 TRBV5-1 16 CASSKRRDSGANVLTF
TRBJ2-1 TRBV27 16 CASSLIGQGPYNEQFF
TRBJ2-1 TRBV6-5 11 CASSYSRGIFF
TRBJ1-2 TRBV2 15 CASSVPSGGVYGYTF
TRBJ1-2 TRBV29-1 13 CSVDDKANYGYNF
TRBJ1-1 TRBV30 13 CAWTRQGYTEAFF
TRBJ2-1 TRBV6-1 17 CASSEVASGGPYNEQFF
TRBJ1-6 TRBV9 15 CASSPSDSYNSPLHF
TRBJ1-2 TRBV19 14 CASSITRANYGYTF
TRBJ1-2 TRBV9 15 CASSASGARGHGYTF
TRBJ1-5 TRBV19 13 CASSTTGQQPQHF
TRBJ1-4 TRBV4-1 16 CASSQPLGQGREKLFF
TRBJ1-3 TRBV15 17 CATSREARGQGGYTIYF
TRBJ1-2 TRBV6-5 14 CASSPRQEGFGYTF
TRBJ1-2 TRBV6-5 14 CASSRRDRAYGYTF
TRBJ2-3 TRBV11-3 14 CASSPGPSTDTQYF
TRBJ1-1 TRBV19 13 CASRRSRVTEAFF
TRBJ1-3 TRBV4-2 15 CASSQDLGAGNTIYF
TRBJ1-2 TRBV5-4 14 CASSLARGSYGYTF
TRBJ2-7 TRBV27 12 CASSTGGYEQYF
TRBJ1-1 TRBV6-5 13 CASRQGWNTEAFF
TRBJ2-7 TRBV5-5 11 CASSNSYEQYF
TRBJ2-7 TRBV27 14 CASSLSTGFYEQYF
TRBJ2-7 TRBV19 12 CASSEAYGEQYF
TRBJ2-7 TRBV5-1 21 CASSLRRTTGTLRSQLDEQYF
TRBJ1-5 TRBV5-1 13 CASSPRLGLPQHF
TRBJ1-5 TRBV5-1 13 CASSLRGLQPQHF
TRBJ2-3 TRBV28 14 CASRGQGATDTQYF
TRBJ1-6 TRBV30 13 CAWGQAINSPLHF
TRBJ1-1 TRBV27 15 CASSSPAGGNTEAFF
TRBJ2-7 TRBV5-1 14 CASSLIAGPYEQYF
TRBJ2-1 TRBV30 16 CAWSVHRVTAYNEQFF
TRBJ2-2 TRBV7-9 14 CASSRTGNTGELFF
TRBJ2-3 TRBV14 14 CASSQGTNTDTQYF
TRBJ2-1 TRBV7-9 15 CASSLIVGSYNEQFF
TRBJ1-1 TRBV30 13 CAWSVIQNTEAFF
TRBJ2-5 TRBV5-5 17 CASSLEPGGSSQETQYF
TRBJ2-3 TRBV5-4 17 CASSLPQGARGTDTQYF
TRBJ2-5 TRBV5-4 14 CASTRDTEQETQYF
TRBJ2-6 TRBV19 17 CASSPPIDTSGANVLTF
TRBJ1-2 TRBV5-1 15 CASSLGGGPNYGYTF
TRBJ2-7 TRBV2 15 CASSEAGQDTYEQYF
TRBJ1-5 TRBV28 13 CASSDSSNQPQHF
TRBJ2-7 TRBV27 13 CASRRDRAYEQYF
TRBJ2-2 TRBV30 15 CASFAGTGVTGELFF
TRBJ1-2 TRBV2 14 CASSEGQGGYGYTF